The next 31 T cell receptor beta chains were all read from a single sample in a study of blood T cell repertoires in COVID-19. Only in-frame clones appear in the TCRdb table, and some are missing; sequencing was by immunoSEQ multiplex PCR. Here the sample spans over 200,000 clones, roughly 80% being singletons. The sequenced material came from peripheral blood. These receptors all stem from an elderly woman with active or convalescent COVID-19.

This clone was counted a single time. The J gene is TRBJ2-1, the V gene TRBV5-1; 10 positions agree with TRBD2. The V gene's germline CDR1 is SGHRS and CDR2 YFSETQ. This CDR3 contains 16 residues. Trimming took 4 bases from V and 2 from J; bases not matched to a gene: 6. CDR3 sequence (DNA): TGCGCCAGCAGCCTGAGCGGGGGGGCCCCCTACAATGAGCAGTTCTTC. Translated: CASSLSGGAPYNEQFF. Combining the CDR3 with reference TRBV5-1 and TRBJ2-1 gives the whole variable domain KAGVTQTPRYLIKTRGQQVTLSCSPISGHRSVSWYQQTPGQGLQFLFEYFSETQRNKGNFPGRFSGRQFSNSRSEMNVSTLELGDSALYLCASSLSGGAPYNEQFFGPGTRLTVL.

This chain links TRBV5-4 with TRBJ2-5; 9 bases fit TRBD2. This CDR3 has 16 residues. The V segment lost 7 bases and the J segment 4 bases; nucleotides outside the gene matches: 14. CDR1 is SGHNT, CDR2 YYREEE, per germline (reference sequence). CDR3 loop: CASQDRRGGPVETQYF. The CDR3 DNA reads TGTGCCAGCCAAGACCGGCGGGGGGGCCCGGTAGAGACCCAGTACTTC.

The rearrangement uses TRBV7-2 and TRBJ1-5, with D possibly being TRBD1 (5 bases). Trimming removed 4 bases from V and 4 bases from J, with 17 bases in between. Germline V CDR1 and CDR2: SGHTA, FQGNSA. The CDR3 is 16 residues long. CDR3 nucleotide sequence: TGTGCCAGCAGCTGGGAACAGGTGGGCCTTAATCAGCCCCAGCATTTT. Its protein product is CASSWEQVGLNQPQHF. Combining the CDR3 with reference TRBV7-2 and TRBJ1-5 gives the whole variable domain GAGVSQSPSNKVTEKGKDVELRCDPISGHTALYWYRQSLGQGLEFLIYFQGNSAPDKSGLPSDRFSAERTGGSVSTLTIQRTQQEDSAVYLCASSWEQVGLNQPQHFGDGTRLSIL.

This chain joins TRBV27 and TRBJ1-1, with 7 nucleotides matching TRBD1. Germline loops: CDR1 MNHEY, CDR2 SMNVEV (reference sequence). CDR3 length: 14 residues. V was pared by 6 bases and J by 4 bases, with 8 bases of the junction left unmatched. The CDR3 nucleotides read TGTGCCAGCAGGTCTACATCAGGGGGCACTGAAGCTTTCTTT. As protein: CASRSTSGGTEAFF.

The chain recombines TRBV27 with TRBJ2-7; 8 bases match TRBD1. The germline gives CDR1 MNHEY, CDR2 SMNVEV (reference sequence). The CDR3 has 14 residues. With 7 bases clipped from V and 4 bases from J, the junction kept 9 bases outside the gene matches. The CDR3 DNA follows: TGTGCCAGCAAGGAGCAGGGGGCAAATTACGAGCAGTACTTC. This codes for CASKEQGANYEQYF.

This clone has only a few counts. V usage is TRBV11-2 and J usage is TRBJ2-7; D possibly corresponds to TRBD1 (5 bases). The CDR3 is made up of 14 amino acids. Trimming pared 1 base from V and 4 bases from J, leaving 11 bases between. Per germline, CDR1 SGHAT and CDR2 FQNNGV. CDR3 protein: CASSLGQGYYEQYF. Written as DNA, the CDR3 is TGTGCCAGCAGCTTAGGGCAGGGTTATTACGAGCAGTACTTC.

The V gene is TRBV4-1, the J gene TRBJ2-3; 7 nucleotides align to TRBD2. Germline V CDR1 and CDR2: MGHRA, YSYEKL. The CDR3 covers 18 residues. The junction had 23 bases not matched to a gene; V was cut back by 8 bases and J by 6 bases. CDR3 coding DNA: TGCGCCAGCGGCAGGGTGGTTACGAACAGCGGGATGTTGGATACGCAGTATTTT. The encoded protein is CASGRVVTNSGMLDTQYF.

This clone was counted once. The chain has TRBV7-2 and TRBJ2-5; TRBD2 agrees at 8 bases. The germline V gene has CDR1 SGHTA and CDR2 FQGNSA. The CDR3 extends over 14 amino acids. V was clipped by 5 bases and J by 4 bases; unmatched bases: 6. The CDR3 DNA reads as TGTGCCAGCAGCGCCGGGGGGGCCTCAGAGACCCAGTACTTC. Encoded protein: CASSAGGASETQYF.

V gene TRBV28 combines with J gene TRBJ1-2, with 9 nucleotides matching TRBD1. This CDR3 spans 14 amino acids. Germline trimming cut 6 bases from V and 6 bases from J; bases unmatched to any gene: 8. The germline CDR1 and CDR2 sequences are MDHEN and SYDVKM. CDR3 bases: TGTGCCAGCAGACGAACAGGGGGCAGGAATGGCTACACCTTC. Its translation: CASRRTGGRNGYTF.

The chain uses TRBV2 and TRBJ2-7; D gene unclear. This CDR3 region has 12 residues. V dropped 6 bases and J dropped 0 bases, with 6 bases sitting between them. In germline, CDR1 is SNHLY, CDR2 FYNNEI. The chain's CDR3 is CASSAGSYEQYF. CDR3 DNA: TGTGCCAGCAGCGCCGGCTCCTACGAGCAGTACTTC.

The chain has TRBV30 and TRBJ2-2; 11 bases line up with TRBD2. From germline, CDR1 is GTSNPN and CDR2 SVGIG (reference sequence). This CDR3 has 20 amino acids. Trimming removed 2 bases from V and 4 bases from J; junction bases left unmatched: 18. CDR3 protein: CAWSPWASGRPSFGTGELFF. CDR3 coding DNA: TGTGCCTGGAGTCCCTGGGCTAGCGGGAGGCCCAGTTTTGGCACCGGGGAGCTGTTTTTT. The full variable domain, rest sourced from reference TRBV30 and TRBJ2-2, is SQTIHQWPATLVQPVGSPLSLECTVEGTSNPNLYWYRQAAGRGLQLLFYSVGIGQISSEVPQNLSASRPQDRQFILSSKKLLLSDSGFYLCAWSPWASGRPSFGTGELFFGEGSRLTVL.

This chain uses TRBV7-2 with TRBJ2-4; tentatively, D is TRBD1 (5 bases). The CDR3 runs to 14 residues. Germline V CDR1 and CDR2: SGHTA, FQGNSA. Trimming cost V 1 base and J 5 bases, with 9 bases left between them. This chain's CDR3 is CASSLVWGENIQYF. Written as DNA, the CDR3 is TGTGCCAGCAGCTTAGTGTGGGGCGAAAACATTCAGTACTTC.

V and J are TRBV5-1 and TRBJ1-5; TRBD1 agrees at 7 bases. Germline V gives CDR1 SGHRS, CDR2 YFSETQ. The J segment lost 7 bases and the V segment lost 0 bases, leaving 7 bases of the junction unmatched. The CDR3 has 15 amino acids. The DNA for the CDR3 is TGCGCCAGCAGCTTGGGTACAGGGGTGAGACAGCCCCAGCATTTT. It encodes CASSLGTGVRQPQHF.

The rearrangement links TRBV7-2 to TRBJ2-1; TRBD2 matches at 7 bases. The V segment lost 4 bases and the J segment 5 bases; nucleotides outside the gene matches: 2. Germline-derived CDR1 and CDR2 are SGHTA and FQGNSA. The CDR3 consists of 13 residues. CDR3 in DNA: TGTGCCAGCAGCTCGACTAGCCACAATGAGCAGTTCTTC. It is translated as CASSSTSHNEQFF. Supplemented by reference TRBV7-2 and TRBJ2-1, the full variable domain reads GAGVSQSPSNKVTEKGKDVELRCDPISGHTALYWYRQSLGQGLEFLIYFQGNSAPDKSGLPSDRFSAERTGGSVSTLTIQRTQQEDSAVYLCASSSTSHNEQFFGPGTRLTVL.

This chain's CDR3 is CASRRQGSYEQYF. The CDR3 DNA reads TGTGCCAGTAGGCGACAGGGCTCCTACGAGCAGTACTTC. The chain combines TRBV19 with TRBJ2-7, with 7 bases that match TRBD1. The germline CDR1 and CDR2 sequences are LNHDA and SQIVND (reference sequence). With V trimmed by 6 bases and J by 0 bases, 2 bases remained unmatched. There are 13 residues in the CDR3.

The V call is TRBV13, the J call TRBJ2-5, with D possibly being TRBD2 (5 bases). The CDR3 sequence is 12 residues long. V lost 3 bases and J lost 5, with 7 bases in between. Germline values: CDR1 PRHDT, CDR2 FYEKMQ (reference sequence). The CDR3 region has the DNA TGTGCCAGCAGCTTGAGGGAGGAGACCCAGTACTTC. Translated, it gives CASSLREETQYF.

The chain joins TRBV7-2 to TRBJ2-7, with 12 bases aligning to TRBD2. Germline V gene sequence: CDR1 SGHTA, CDR2 FQGNSA. The length of the CDR3 is 15 residues. The J segment lost 0 bases and the V segment lost 5 bases, leaving 2 bases of the junction unmatched. This CDR3 is CASSRTSGDSYEQYF. CDR3 sequence (DNA): TGTGCCAGCAGCCGGACTAGCGGGGACTCCTACGAGCAGTACTTC. Full variable domain (missing parts from reference TRBV7-2 and TRBJ2-7): GAGVSQSPSNKVTEKGKDVELRCDPISGHTALYWYRQSLGQGLEFLIYFQGNSAPDKSGLPSDRFSAERTGGSVSTLTIQRTQQEDSAVYLCASSRTSGDSYEQYFGPGTRLTVT.

This sequence joins TRBV6-6 and TRBJ1-1; D is ambiguous. The ends were cut back, 4 bases at V and 8 bases at J, with 17 bases in the middle. This CDR3 is 14 amino acids long. From germline, CDR1 is MNHNY and CDR2 SVGAGI (reference sequence). The CDR3 loop is CASSSNIDRHEAFF. CDR3 DNA sequence: TGTGCCAGCAGTTCCAATATCGATCGACACGAAGCTTTCTTT.

J is TRBJ1-1 and V is TRBV15; tentative D call: TRBD1 (5 bases). Germline lookup yields CDR1 LNHNV and CDR2 YYDKDF (reference sequence). The V end was cut by 5 bases, the J end by 5 bases, with 15 bases between. The CDR3 sequence is 14 residues long. The CDR3 is CATSLPRVRTEAFF. DNA for the CDR3: TGTGCCACCAGCCTCCCCAGGGTACGGACTGAAGCTTTCTTT.

The chain is built from TRBV30 and TRBJ2-1, with 8 bases that match TRBD2. CDR3 length: 17 amino acids. CDR1 is GTSNPN and CDR2 is SVGIG in the germline V gene (reference sequence). With 0 bases clipped from V and 5 bases from J, the junction kept 12 bases outside the gene matches. The DNA of the CDR3 is TGTGCCTGGAGTGTACTTTTTGGGCGGGGGGCCAACAATGAGCAGTTCTTC. It encodes CAWSVLFGRGANNEQFF.

The chain links TRBV15 to TRBJ2-5, with D maybe TRBD2 (5 bases). The CDR3 spans 14 residues. Trimming stripped 5 bases from V and 4 bases from J, with 14 bases between. Germline CDR1 LNHNV, CDR2 YYDKDF (reference sequence). CDR3 in DNA: TGTGCCACCAGCGGATCTAGCAACCGAGAGACCCAGTACTTC. Its protein is CATSGSSNRETQYF.

The chain combines TRBV9 with TRBJ2-5, with D possibly being TRBD2 (5 bases). The germline V gene encodes CDR1 SGDLS and CDR2 YYNGEE. CDR3 size: 16 residues. V gave up 0 bases and J gave up 0 bases, with 12 bases separating them. CDR3 protein: CASSVGASRNQETQYF. The CDR3 DNA follows: TGTGCCAGCAGCGTAGGGGCTAGCAGAAACCAAGAGACCCAGTACTTC.

There are many counts of this clone. The chain couples TRBV4-2 to TRBJ2-3; 12 nucleotides line up with TRBD2. The trim removed 6 bases at V and 5 bases at J, leaving 0 bases unmatched. CDR3 length: 13 amino acids. Looked up from germline, CDR1 is LGHNA and CDR2 is YNFKEQ. The CDR3 DNA is TGTGCCAGCAGACTAGCGGGGGGAGATACGCAGTATTTT. Its protein product is CASRLAGGDTQYF.

The chain recombines TRBV11-1 with TRBJ2-7; 10 nucleotides match TRBD1. J was trimmed by 3 bases and V by 2 bases; bases with no gene match: 4. This CDR3 is 15 amino acids long. Germline assignment: CDR1 SGHAT and CDR2 FQDESV (reference sequence). CDR3 sequence (DNA): TGTGCCAGCAGCTTACCGGGACAGGGGATCTACGAGCAGTACTTC. Amino acid sequence: CASSLPGQGIYEQYF.

J is TRBJ2-3 and V is TRBV5-4, with 8 bases aligning to TRBD1. This CDR3 spans 13 amino acids. The germline V gene encodes CDR1 SGHNT and CDR2 YYREEE (reference sequence). Trimming at V came to 3 bases and at J to 6 bases, leaving 3 bases not matched to a gene. The CDR3 spells CASSWDRSDTQYF. The CDR3 DNA reads as TGTGCCAGCAGCTGGGACAGGAGTGATACGCAGTATTTT.

This chain connects TRBV4-3 to TRBJ2-7, with 9 nucleotides matching TRBD1. This CDR3 region has 16 residues. Trimming removed 3 bases from V and 3 bases from J; junction bases left unmatched: 9. Germline CDR1 LGHNA, CDR2 YSLEER. The CDR3 is CASSQAQGTGIYEQYF. The CDR3 DNA follows: TGCGCCAGCAGCCAGGCCCAAGGGACAGGGATCTACGAGCAGTACTTC.

This chain connects TRBV3-1 (or the pseudogene TRBV3-2) to TRBJ2-7, with a tentative D call TRBD1 (6 bases). Trimming pared 2 bases from V and 4 bases from J, leaving 9 bases between. CDR1 is LGHDT and CDR2 is YNNKEL in the germline V gene (reference sequence). The CDR3 totals 13 residues. CDR3 sequence (DNA): TGTGCCAGCAGCCAAACTACAGGGTACGAGCAGTACTTC. This translates into CASSQTTGYEQYF.

The chain carries TRBV6-5 and TRBJ2-4; 7 bases are shared with TRBD2. The germline V gene encodes CDR1 MNHEY and CDR2 SVGAGI. This CDR3 region has 15 residues. V shed 6 bases, J shed 0 bases, and the junction held 5 bases outside the gene matches. CDR3 loop: CASRRSGVAKNIQYF. The CDR3 DNA follows: TGTGCCAGCAGAAGAAGCGGGGTAGCCAAAAACATTCAGTACTTC.

CDR3 amino acids: CASSLYRGTAQETQYF. CDR3 nucleotides: TGTGCCAGCAGTTTATACAGGGGAACAGCCCAAGAGACCCAGTACTTC. This rearrangement joins TRBV28 to TRBJ2-5; 7 nucleotides align to TRBD1. Germline CDR1 MDHEN, CDR2 SYDVKM. The CDR3 consists of 16 residues. The trim removed 1 base at V and 1 base at J, leaving 6 bases unmatched.

The chain links TRBV15 to TRBJ1-2; 8 nucleotides agree with TRBD1. CDR3 length equals 15 residues. CDR1 is LNHNV, CDR2 YYDKDF, per germline (reference sequence). Germline trimming cut 6 bases from V and 0 bases from J; bases unmatched to any gene: 6. Here the CDR3 DNA reads TGTGCCACCAGGGACAGGGAGAGGTCTAACTATGGCTACACCTTC. It translates to CATRDRERSNYGYTF. Based on the CDR3 plus reference TRBV15 and TRBJ1-2, the full variable domain is DAMVIQNPRYQVTQFGKPVTLSCSQTLNHNVMYWYQQKSSQAPKLLFHYYDKDFNNEADTPDNFQSRRPNTSFCFLDIRSPGLGDTAMYLCATRDRERSNYGYTFGSGTRLTVV.

This chain links TRBV7-9 with TRBJ1-1; 9 bases are shared with TRBD1. With 4 bases clipped from V and 4 bases from J, the junction kept 4 bases outside the gene matches. The CDR3 spans 14 residues. Germline V gives CDR1 SEHNR, CDR2 FQNEAQ (reference sequence). The CDR3 region is CASSSQGAVTEAFF. The CDR3 nucleotides are TGTGCCAGCAGCTCACAGGGGGCGGTCACTGAAGCTTTCTTT.